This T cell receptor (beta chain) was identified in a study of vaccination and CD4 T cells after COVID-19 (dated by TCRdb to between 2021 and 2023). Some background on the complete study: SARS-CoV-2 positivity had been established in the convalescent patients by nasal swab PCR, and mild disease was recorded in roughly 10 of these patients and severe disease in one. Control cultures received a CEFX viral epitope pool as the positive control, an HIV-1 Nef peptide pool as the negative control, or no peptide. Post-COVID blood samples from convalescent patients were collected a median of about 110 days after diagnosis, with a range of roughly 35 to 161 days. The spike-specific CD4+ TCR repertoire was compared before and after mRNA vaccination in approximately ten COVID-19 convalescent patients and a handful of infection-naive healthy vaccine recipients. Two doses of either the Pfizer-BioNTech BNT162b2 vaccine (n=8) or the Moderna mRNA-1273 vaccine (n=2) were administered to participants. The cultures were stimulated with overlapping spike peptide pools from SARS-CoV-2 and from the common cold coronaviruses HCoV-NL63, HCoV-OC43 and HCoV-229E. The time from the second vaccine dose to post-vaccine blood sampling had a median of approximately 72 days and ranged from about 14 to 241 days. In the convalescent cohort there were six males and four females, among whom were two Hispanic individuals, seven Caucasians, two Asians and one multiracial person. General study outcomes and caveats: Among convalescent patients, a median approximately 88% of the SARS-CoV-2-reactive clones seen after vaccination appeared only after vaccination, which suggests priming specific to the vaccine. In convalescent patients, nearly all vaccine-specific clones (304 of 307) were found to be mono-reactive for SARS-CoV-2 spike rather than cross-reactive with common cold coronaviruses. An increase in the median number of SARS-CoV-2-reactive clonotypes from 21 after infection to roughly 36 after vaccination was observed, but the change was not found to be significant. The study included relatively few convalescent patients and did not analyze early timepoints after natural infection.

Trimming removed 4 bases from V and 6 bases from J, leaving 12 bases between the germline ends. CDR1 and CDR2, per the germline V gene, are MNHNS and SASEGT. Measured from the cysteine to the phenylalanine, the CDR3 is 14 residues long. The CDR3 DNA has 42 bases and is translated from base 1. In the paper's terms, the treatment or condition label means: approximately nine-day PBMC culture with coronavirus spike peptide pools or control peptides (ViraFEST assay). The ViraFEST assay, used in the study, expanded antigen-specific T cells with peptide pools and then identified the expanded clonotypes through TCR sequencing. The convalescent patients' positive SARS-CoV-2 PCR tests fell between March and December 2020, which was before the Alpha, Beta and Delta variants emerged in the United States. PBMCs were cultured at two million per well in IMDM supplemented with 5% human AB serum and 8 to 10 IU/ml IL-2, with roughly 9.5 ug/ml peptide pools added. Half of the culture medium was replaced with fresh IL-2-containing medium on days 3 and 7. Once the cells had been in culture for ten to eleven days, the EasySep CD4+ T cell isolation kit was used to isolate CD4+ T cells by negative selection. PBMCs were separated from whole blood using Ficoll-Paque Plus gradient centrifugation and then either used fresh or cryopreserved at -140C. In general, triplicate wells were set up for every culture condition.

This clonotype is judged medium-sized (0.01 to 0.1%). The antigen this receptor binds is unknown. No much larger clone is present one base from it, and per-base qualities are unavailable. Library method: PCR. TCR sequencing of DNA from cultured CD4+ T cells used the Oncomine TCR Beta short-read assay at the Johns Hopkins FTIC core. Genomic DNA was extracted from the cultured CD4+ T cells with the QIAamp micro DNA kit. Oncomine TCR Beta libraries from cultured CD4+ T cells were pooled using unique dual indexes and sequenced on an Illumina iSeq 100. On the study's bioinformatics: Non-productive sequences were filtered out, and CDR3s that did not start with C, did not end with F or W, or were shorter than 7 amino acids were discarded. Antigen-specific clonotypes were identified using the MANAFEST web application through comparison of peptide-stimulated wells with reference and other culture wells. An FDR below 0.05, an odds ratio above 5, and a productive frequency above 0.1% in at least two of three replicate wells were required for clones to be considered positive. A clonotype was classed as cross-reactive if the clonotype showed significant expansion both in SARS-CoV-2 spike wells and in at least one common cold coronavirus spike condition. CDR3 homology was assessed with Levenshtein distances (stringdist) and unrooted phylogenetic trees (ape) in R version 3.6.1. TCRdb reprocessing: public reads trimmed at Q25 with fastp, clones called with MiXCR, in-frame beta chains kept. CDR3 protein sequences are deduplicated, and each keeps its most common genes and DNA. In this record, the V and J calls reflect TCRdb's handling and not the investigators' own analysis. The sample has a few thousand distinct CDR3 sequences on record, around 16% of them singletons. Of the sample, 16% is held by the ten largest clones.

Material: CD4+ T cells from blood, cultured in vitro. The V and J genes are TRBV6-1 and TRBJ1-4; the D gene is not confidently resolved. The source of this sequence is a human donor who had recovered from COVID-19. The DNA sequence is TGTGCCAGCAGTGGAGGGATGCGGTATGAAAAACTGTTTTTT. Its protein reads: CASSGGMRYEKLFF.